These 18 T cell receptor beta chains were all obtained from the same sample, sequenced in a study of memory CD8 T cells in hepatitis C reinfection. The repertoire was sequenced with immunoSEQ multiplex PCR; TCRdb's copy has only in-frame clones and lacks some. The sample comprises 50,000 or so clones, roughly nine tenths of which are singletons, and over 0.95% rests with the top ten. Time point: pre-reinfection, 55 to 20 weeks before reinfection detection. TCR sequencing was done directly ex vivo on sorted cells, without expansion in vitro. Input material: naive CD8+ T cells sorted from blood. The source of these receptors is a man between 18 and 29 years old with hepatitis C virus infection.

CDR3 nucleotides: TGTGCCAGCAGCTACGACGTACTCCTAGGAGGTGATACTGAAGCTTTCTTT. Translation: CASSYDVLLGGDTEAFF. The chain couples TRBV7-9 to TRBJ1-1; D is undetermined. CDR3 size: 17 residues. Trimming removed 4 bases from V and 5 bases from J, with 23 bases in between. Germline CDR1 reads SEHNR; CDR2 reads FQNEAQ (reference sequence). Full variable domain (missing parts from reference TRBV7-9 and TRBJ1-1): DTGVSQNPRHKITKRGQNVTFRCDPISEHNRLYWYRQTLGQGPEFLTYFQNEAQLEKSRLLSDRFSAERPKGSFSTLEIQRTEQGDSAMYLCASSYDVLLGGDTEAFFGQGTRLTVV.

V usage is TRBV19 and J usage is TRBJ2-1, with no clear D. V was pared by 3 bases and J by 7 bases, with 16 bases between. This CDR3 has 15 amino acids. CDR1 and CDR2 from the germline V gene are LNHDA and SQIVND (reference sequence). CDR3 region: CASSMMGSGANEQFF. The CDR3 DNA follows: TGTGCCAGTAGTATGATGGGTTCGGGTGCAAATGAGCAGTTCTTC.

This clone was seen only once. The chain links TRBV7-9 to TRBJ2-5, with D perhaps matching TRBD1 (6 bases). The ends were cut back, 5 bases at V and 1 base at J, with 14 bases in the middle. CDR3 length: 15 amino acids. Germline values: CDR1 SEHNR, CDR2 FQNEAQ (reference sequence). The CDR3 coding sequence is TGTGCCAGCAGCCCCACAGGGACGATCCAAGAGACCCAGTACTTC. Encoded protein: CASSPTGTIQETQYF.

This chain uses TRBV6-1 with TRBJ2-1, with a weak D call TRBD2 (6 bases). There are 15 residues in the CDR3. V lost 4 bases to trimming and J lost 4 bases, with 14 bases between them. Germline lookup yields CDR1 MNHNS and CDR2 SASEGT. The CDR3 here is CASSGSGGIYNEQFF. CDR3 bases: TGTGCCAGCAGTGGATCTGGCGGGATATACAATGAGCAGTTCTTC.

The V call is TRBV6-5, the J call TRBJ1-6; no firm D call. Per germline, CDR1 MNHEY and CDR2 SVGAGI. The CDR3 has 15 residues. The V end was cut by 0 bases, the J end by 9 bases, with 12 bases between. The CDR3 region is CASSYSPGLGSPLHF. In nucleotides, the CDR3 is TGTGCCAGCAGTTACTCGCCGGGTTTAGGTTCACCCCTCCACTTT.

The chain couples TRBV15 to TRBJ2-1; D unclear. Trimming removed 0 bases at V and 7 bases at J, with 16 bases between. The germline gives CDR1 LNHNV, CDR2 YYDKDF (reference sequence). The CDR3 is made up of 16 amino acids. The CDR3 coding sequence is TGTGCCACCAGCAGAGAACAGTACTCCTCTTGGAATGAGCAGTTCTTC. It specifies CATSREQYSSWNEQFF.

The chain links TRBV5-1 to TRBJ2-7; TRBD2 aligns across 9 bases. This CDR3 is built from 16 residues. Germline V gives CDR1 SGHRS, CDR2 YFSETQ. V shed 4 bases, J shed 3 bases, and the junction held 11 bases outside the gene matches. The CDR3 nucleotides read TGCGCCAGCAGCCCGGCGAGGGGAGCGGGAGGCTACGAGCAGTACTTC. Its protein product is CASSPARGAGGYEQYF.

The chain uses TRBV4-1 and TRBJ2-1; TRBD1 matches 8 bases. Germline CDR1 is MGHRA and CDR2 is YSYEKL. The CDR3 covers 15 residues. J was trimmed by 8 bases and V by 1 base; bases with no gene match: 7. In DNA, the CDR3 is TGCGCCAGCAGCCAAGTCTCCAGGGGGCAGGATGAGCAGTTCTTC. Residues: CASSQVSRGQDEQFF.

This chain connects TRBV4-1 to TRBJ1-1; D call uncertain. Deletions cut 1 base from V and 5 bases from J, with 5 bases between. CDR3 size: 12 residues. Germline assignment: CDR1 MGHRA and CDR2 YSYEKL. CDR3 DNA sequence: TGCGCCAGCAGCCAAGGTCAGACTGAAGCTTTCTTT. It codes for CASSQGQTEAFF.

This clone came up once. The chain links TRBV27 to TRBJ2-5; 10 nucleotides line up with TRBD2. This CDR3 has 17 amino acids. From germline, CDR1 is MNHEY and CDR2 SMNVEV (reference sequence). Losses at the gene ends were 2 bases for V and 0 bases for J; bases not matched to a gene: 6. The CDR3 reads CASSLVGSGRYQETQYF. In DNA form, the CDR3 reads TGTGCCAGCAGTTTAGTGGGTAGCGGGAGGTACCAAGAGACCCAGTACTTC.

This clone appeared a single time. The genes are TRBV21-1 and TRBJ1-1. TRBV21-1 is a pseudogene segment. The CDR3 sequence is 14 residues long. DNA for the CDR3: TGTGCCAGCAGCATTGGAGTTGCGAACACTGAAGCTTTCTTT. It translates to CASSIGVANTEAFF.

The gene calls are TRBV7-8 and TRBJ2-3, with 8 bases aligning to TRBD2. From germline, CDR1 is SGHVS and CDR2 FQNEAQ. The CDR3 consists of 16 residues. The V segment lost 2 bases and the J segment 0 bases; nucleotides outside the gene matches: 4. The DNA for the CDR3 is TGTGCCAGCAGCTTAAAGGCTAGCGGGAGCACAGATACGCAGTATTTT. This gives the protein CASSLKASGSTDTQYF.

The chain is built from TRBV28 and TRBJ2-1, with unresolved D. Between the trimmed V and J ends, which lost 2 bases and 6 bases, there was a span of 11 bases. The CDR3 is 14 amino acids. Per the germline V gene, CDR1 is MDHEN and CDR2 is SYDVKM. CDR3 region: CASSLTPPGNEQFF. For the CDR3, the DNA is TGTGCCAGCAGTTTAACCCCCCCGGGCAATGAGCAGTTCTTC.

This sequence joins TRBV4-1 and TRBJ2-7; D is possibly TRBD1 (6 bases). The V gene's germline CDR1 is MGHRA and CDR2 YSYEKL. V was clipped by 3 bases and J by 6 bases, with 12 bases between them. This CDR3 contains 13 residues. The CDR3 loop is CASSHSTGSEQYF. The CDR3 DNA sequence: TGCGCCAGCAGCCACTCAACAGGGAGCGAGCAGTACTTC.

This sequence joins TRBV7-9 and TRBJ2-4; TRBD1 matches 10 bases. Germline V gives CDR1 SEHNR, CDR2 FQNEAQ (reference sequence). There are 18 residues in the CDR3. V lost 2 bases and J lost 8; bases outside the gene matches: 15. The CDR3: CASSLTGYLTGGVDIQYF. CDR3 nucleotide sequence: TGTGCCAGCAGCTTAACCGGATACCTGACAGGGGGCGTAGACATTCAGTACTTC.

The chain has TRBV11-2 and TRBJ2-1; the match to TRBD2 covers 8 bases. V lost 1 base to trimming and J lost 4 bases; unmatched junction nucleotides: 6. The V gene's germline CDR1 is SGHAT and CDR2 FQNNGV. This CDR3 spans 16 amino acids. Here the CDR3 DNA reads TGTGCCAGCAGCTTAGGTTGGCGGGGGGTTTACAATGAGCAGTTCTTC. It codes for CASSLGWRGVYNEQFF.

In nucleotides, the CDR3 is TGTGCCAGCCGTGAGCGGGGGCGTAGCACAGATACGCAGTATTTT. It translates to CASRERGRSTDTQYF. The chain has TRBV7-9 and TRBJ2-3, with 8 bases aligning to TRBD2. The ends lost 8 bases at V and 0 bases at J; junction bases unmatched: 7. Looked up from germline, CDR1 is SEHNR and CDR2 is FQNEAQ (reference sequence). The length of the CDR3 is 15 residues.

The chain has TRBV7-6 and TRBJ2-7; the D gene is possibly TRBD1 (5 bases). CDR3 size: 15 residues. Looked up from germline, CDR1 is SGHVS and CDR2 is FNYEAQ. V lost 1 base and J 4 bases, leaving 14 bases between the germline ends. The CDR3 sequence is CASSLEAGPSYEQYV. The CDR3 DNA sequence: TGTGCCAGCAGCTTAGAAGCAGGGCCCTCTTACGAGCAGTACGTC.